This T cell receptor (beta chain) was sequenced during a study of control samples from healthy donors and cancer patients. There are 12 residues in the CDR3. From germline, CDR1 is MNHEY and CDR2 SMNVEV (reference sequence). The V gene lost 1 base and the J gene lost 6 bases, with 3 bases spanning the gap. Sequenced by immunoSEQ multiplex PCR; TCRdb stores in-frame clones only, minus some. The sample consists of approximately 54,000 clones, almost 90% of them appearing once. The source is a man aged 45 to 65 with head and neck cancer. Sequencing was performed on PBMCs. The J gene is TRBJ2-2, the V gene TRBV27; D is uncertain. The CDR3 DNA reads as TGTGCCAGCAGTTTATTATCCGGGGAGCTGTTTTTT. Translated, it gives CASSLLSGELFF.